A selection of T cell receptor beta chains follows, all from one sample in a study of blood T cell repertoires in COVID-19. TCRdb's table, derived via immunoSEQ multiplex PCR, lists solely in-frame clones and lacks some. There are roughly 400,000 clones in the sample; 90% occur only once, and about 0.6% lies in the top ten. Sequencing was done on a sample of PBMCs or T cells enriched from blood (not recorded which). Source of these receptors: a man between 18 and 35 years old who had recovered from COVID-19. CDR3s include the opening cysteine and the closing phenylalanine or tryptophan. A D gene is named only where the DNA matches it firmly. The size field is filled for only some rows; it gives once, few, many or a size class.

TRBV11-2	.	TRBJ2-5	.	CASSTGTQAIQETQYF	TGTGCCAGCAGCACCGGGACACAGGCGATCCAAGAGACCCAGTACTTC
TRBV2	TRBD1	TRBJ2-7	once	CASSDGPATGSYYEQYF	TGTGCCAGCAGTGATGGTCCCGCGACAGGGTCCTACTACGAGCAGTACTTC
TRBV28	.	TRBJ1-1	.	CASSMVRVVTEAFF	TGTGCCAGCAGCATGGTCCGGGTCGTGACTGAAGCTTTCTTT
TRBV6-5	.	TRBJ2-7	.	CASRPEAGSYYEQYF	TGTGCCAGCAGGCCCGAGGCGGGATCCTACTACGAGCAGTACTTC
TRBV7-2	TRBD1	TRBJ2-1	.	CASSYRRDRGKNEQFF	TGTGCCAGCAGTTACCGCCGGGACAGGGGTAAAAATGAGCAGTTCTTC
TRBV28	TRBD1	TRBJ2-7	once	CATARTGTGPYEQYF	TGTGCCACCGCGCGAACTGGGACAGGGCCGTACGAGCAGTACTTC
TRBV27	TRBD1	TRBJ2-1	.	CASSLWWDSFGYNEQFF	TGTGCCAGCAGTTTATGGTGGGACAGCTTCGGGTACAATGAGCAGTTCTTC
TRBV6-1	TRBD1	TRBJ1-2	.	CASSEKGQGVYGYTF	TGTGCCAGCAGTGAAAAGGGACAGGGGGTGTATGGCTACACCTTC
TRBV5-8	TRBD2	TRBJ2-1	.	CASSGLLAGGVDEQFF	TGTGCCAGCAGCGGCTTACTAGCGGGAGGTGTCGATGAGCAGTTCTTC
TRBV3-1/TRBV3-2	.	TRBJ2-1	.	CASSPKIEGLAYNEQFF	TGTGCCAGCAGCCCCAAGATTGAGGGCCTGGCCTACAATGAGCAGTTCTTC
TRBV19	TRBD1	TRBJ1-6	.	CASSIQTGDGSPLHF	TGTGCCAGTAGTATCCAGACAGGGGATGGTTCACCCCTCCACTTT
TRBV3-1/TRBV3-2	TRBD1	TRBJ1-6	.	CASSLRDSYSPLHF	TGTGCCAGCAGCCTAAGGGACAGTTATTCACCCCTCCACTTT
TRBV19	.	TRBJ1-4	once	CASSIESGKREKLFF	TGTGCCAGTAGTATAGAGTCGGGGAAGCGCGAAAAACTGTTTTTT
TRBV19	TRBD1	TRBJ2-1	.	CATMTMSGQGRYEQFF	TGTGCCACCATGACAATGTCGGGACAGGGACGATACGAGCAGTTCTTC
TRBV27	.	TRBJ2-7	.	CASSISYSYEQYF	TGTGCCAGCAGCATTAGCTACTCCTACGAGCAGTACTTC
TRBV3-1/TRBV3-2	.	TRBJ2-6	.	CASSQDGAGEFCSGANVLTF	TGTGCCAGCAGCCAAGATGGGGCAGGGGAGTTTTGCTCTGGGGCCAACGTCCTGACTTTC
TRBV9	.	TRBJ1-1	.	CASSVESGDTEAFF	TGTGCCAGCAGCGTAGAGTCGGGGGACACTGAAGCTTTCTTT
TRBV12-3/TRBV12-4	TRBD1	TRBJ1-1	.	CASSLGQGVKAFF	TGTGCCAGCAGTCTCGGACAGGGGGTAAAAGCTTTCTTT
TRBV7-3	TRBD2	TRBJ2-1	.	CASSSASGNDNEQFF	TGTGCCAGCAGCTCCGCCAGCGGGAATGACAATGAGCAGTTCTTC
TRBV19	TRBD1	TRBJ2-2	.	CAMGPGTGPGNTGELFF	TGTGCCATGGGTCCCGGGACAGGGCCGGGGAACACCGGGGAGCTGTTTTTT
TRBV28	TRBD1	TRBJ1-1	few	CAATGGTEAFF	TGTGCCGCAACAGGGGGCACTGAAGCTTTCTTT
TRBV2	.	TRBJ2-3	.	CASRDSYTDTQYF	TGTGCCAGCCGAGACAGCTACACAGATACGCAGTATTTT
TRBV2	TRBD1	TRBJ1-5	.	CASSARRDREIHSNQPQHF	TGTGCCAGCAGTGCACGAAGGGACAGGGAGATTCATAGCAATCAGCCCCAGCATTTT
TRBV13	.	TRBJ2-3	.	CASSPGEGTDTQYF	TGTGCCAGCAGCCCGGGAGAAGGCACAGATACGCAGTATTTT
TRBV11-2	.	TRBJ1-3	.	CASSLGQGSGNTIYF	TGTGCCAGCAGCTTAGGGCAGGGTTCTGGAAACACCATATATTTT
TRBV5-5	TRBD1	TRBJ1-5	few	CASSLAGTGGEQPQHF	TGTGCCAGCAGCTTGGCCGGGACAGGGGGAGAGCAGCCCCAGCATTTT
TRBV6-5	TRBD2	TRBJ2-5	.	CASSTSGGIQETQYF	TGTGCCAGCAGTACTAGCGGGGGGATCCAAGAGACCCAGTACTTC
TRBV2	TRBD1	TRBJ1-4	.	CASSGTGPREKLFF	TGTGCCAGCAGTGGGACAGGGCCCAGAGAAAAACTGTTTTTT
TRBV5-1	.	TRBJ2-7	.	CASSLRSRDEQYF	TGCGCCAGCAGCTTGAGGTCCAGGGACGAGCAGTACTTC
TRBV10-3	.	TRBJ1-2	.	CATRGEGSSGYTF	TGTGCCACCCGAGGGGAGGGATCCTCTGGCTACACCTTC
TRBV4-1	TRBD1	TRBJ1-1	.	CASSRTGAGTDLLEAFF	TGCGCCAGCAGCCGGACGGGGGCTGGGACAGACTTATTGGAAGCTTTCTTT
TRBV11-2	TRBD1	TRBJ1-4	.	CASSLAGTGGSEKLFF	TGTGCCAGCAGCTTAGCTGGGACAGGGGGCAGTGAAAAACTGTTTTTT
TRBV4-2	TRBD2	TRBJ2-1	.	CASSQGLAGHNEQFF	TGTGCCAGCAGCCAAGGACTAGCGGGCCACAATGAGCAGTTCTTC
TRBV19	.	TRBJ1-5	.	CASRKQDLGNQPQHF	TGTGCCAGTAGAAAACAGGATTTAGGCAATCAGCCCCAGCATTTT
TRBV2	TRBD2	TRBJ2-7	once	CASNRNSGAVEEQYF	TGTGCCAGCAATCGAAATAGCGGGGCGGTGGAGGAGCAGTACTTC
TRBV25-1	.	TRBJ2-2	.	CASSESTNTGELFF	TGTGCCAGCAGTGAATCAACGAACACCGGGGAGCTGTTTTTT
TRBV20-1	TRBD1	TRBJ1-6	.	CSASPGQGSSPLHF	TGCAGTGCTAGTCCGGGACAGGGGAGTTCACCCCTCCACTTT
TRBV28	.	TRBJ2-3	.	CASSFFGTDTQYF	TGTGCCAGCAGTTTTTTCGGCACAGATACGCAGTATTTT
TRBV28	.	TRBJ1-5	few	CASSLQDQPQHF	TGTGCCAGCAGTTTACAGGATCAGCCCCAGCATTTT
TRBV2	.	TRBJ1-5	.	CASRHQGSNQPQHF	TGTGCCAGCAGACACCAGGGAAGCAATCAGCCCCAGCATTTT
TRBV19	TRBD2	TRBJ2-1	.	CASSLAGGDNEQFF	TGTGCCAGTAGTCTAGCGGGAGGGGACAATGAGCAGTTCTTC
TRBV29-1	TRBD1	TRBJ2-1	.	CSVEDQGTGLVMFF	TGCAGCGTTGAAGATCAGGGGACAGGGCTGGTTATGTTCTTC
TRBV30	TRBD1	TRBJ2-2	.	CASGQGRSGELFF	TGTGCCTCTGGACAGGGGAGATCCGGGGAGCTGTTTTTT
TRBV10-1	.	TRBJ1-1	.	CASRSGGMTEAFF	TGCGCCAGCCGTAGCGGGGGAATGACTGAAGCTTTCTTT
TRBV6-6	.	TRBJ1-3	once	CASSYRADSGNTIYF	TGTGCCAGCAGTTACAGAGCCGACTCTGGAAACACCATATATTTT
TRBV4-1	.	TRBJ1-2	.	CASSQYVGLHYGYTF	TGCGCCAGCAGCCAATATGTGGGACTTCATTATGGCTACACCTTC
TRBV19	.	TRBJ2-1	.	CASSPSLGGEQFF	TGTGCCAGTAGCCCCAGTCTCGGCGGGGAGCAGTTCTTC
TRBV30	.	TRBJ1-2	few	CAWSHMGGYGYTF	TGTGCCTGGAGTCATATGGGGGGCTATGGCTACACCTTC
TRBV2	.	TRBJ1-5	.	CASSEAQGVYQPQHF	TGTGCCAGCAGTGAAGCTCAAGGGGTGTACCAGCCCCAGCATTTT
TRBV19	.	TRBJ2-1	few	CASSSVGGSSYNEQFF	TGTGCCAGTAGCTCGGTTGGGGGCTCATCATACAATGAGCAGTTCTTC
TRBV9	.	TRBJ1-3	.	CASSPTDDSGNTIYF	TGTGCCAGCAGTCCTACAGATGACTCTGGAAACACCATATATTTT
TRBV28	TRBD2	TRBJ2-1	.	CASRSSGTYNEQFF	TGTGCCAGCAGGTCTAGCGGCACGTACAATGAGCAGTTCTTC
TRBV11-2	.	TRBJ2-2	.	CASALRIKTGTPNTGELFF	TGTGCCAGCGCGCTGCGAATTAAGACCGGGACACCTAACACCGGGGAGCTGTTTTTT
TRBV7-3	TRBD2	TRBJ2-1	.	CASSLSLAGEQFF	TGTGCCAGCAGCTTAAGCCTAGCGGGAGAGCAGTTCTTC
TRBV11-3	.	TRBJ1-1	.	CASSSRQANTEAFF	TGTGCCAGCAGCTCAAGACAGGCGAACACTGAAGCTTTCTTT
TRBV20-1	TRBD2	TRBJ2-2	.	CSASKAGVITGELFF	TGCAGTGCTAGTAAGGCGGGAGTGATCACCGGGGAGCTGTTTTTT
TRBV6-1	.	TRBJ2-7	once	CASSEFRGRASYEQYF	TGTGCCAGCAGTGAATTTCGAGGCAGGGCCTCCTACGAGCAGTACTTC